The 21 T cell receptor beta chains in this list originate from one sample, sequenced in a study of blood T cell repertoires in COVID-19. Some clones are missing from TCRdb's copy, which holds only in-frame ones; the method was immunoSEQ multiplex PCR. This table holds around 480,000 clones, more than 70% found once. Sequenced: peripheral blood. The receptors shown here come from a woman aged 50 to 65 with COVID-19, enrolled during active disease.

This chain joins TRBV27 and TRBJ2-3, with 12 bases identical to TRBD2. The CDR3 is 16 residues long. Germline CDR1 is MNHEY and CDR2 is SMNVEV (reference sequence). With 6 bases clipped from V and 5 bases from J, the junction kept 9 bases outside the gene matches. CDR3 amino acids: CASRDRTSGVGDTQYF. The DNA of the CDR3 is TGTGCCAGCAGAGACAGGACTAGCGGGGTAGGAGATACGCAGTATTTT.

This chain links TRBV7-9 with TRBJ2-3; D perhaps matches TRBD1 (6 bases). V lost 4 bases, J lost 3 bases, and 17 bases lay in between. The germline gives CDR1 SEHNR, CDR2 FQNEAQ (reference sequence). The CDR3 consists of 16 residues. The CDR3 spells CASSSTGSPLTDTQYF. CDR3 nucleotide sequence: TGTGCCAGCAGCTCAACAGGGTCCCCTTTAACAGATACGCAGTATTTT.

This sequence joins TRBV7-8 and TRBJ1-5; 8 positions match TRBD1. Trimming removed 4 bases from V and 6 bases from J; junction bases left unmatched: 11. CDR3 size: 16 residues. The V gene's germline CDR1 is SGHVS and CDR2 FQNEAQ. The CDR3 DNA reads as TGTGCCAGCAGCTATGGGCCGCAGGGGGCAGGTCAGCCCCAGCATTTT. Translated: CASSYGPQGAGQPQHF.

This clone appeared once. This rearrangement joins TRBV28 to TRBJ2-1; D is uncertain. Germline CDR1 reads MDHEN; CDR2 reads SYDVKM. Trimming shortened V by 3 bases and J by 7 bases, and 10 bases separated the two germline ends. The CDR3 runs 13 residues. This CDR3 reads CASSLNSRNEQFF. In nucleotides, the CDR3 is TGTGCCAGCAGTTTGAACTCACGAAATGAGCAGTTCTTC.

CDR3 sequence (DNA): TGTGCCAGCACCCAGGGGGCAGGGGGTAACTATGGCTACACCTTC. Translation gives CASTQGAGGNYGYTF. This rearrangement joins TRBV2 to TRBJ1-2; 8 nucleotides match TRBD1. The CDR3 sequence is 15 residues long. V shed 7 bases and J 1 base; nucleotides not matched to a gene: 8. Germline CDR1 is SNHLY and CDR2 is FYNNEI.

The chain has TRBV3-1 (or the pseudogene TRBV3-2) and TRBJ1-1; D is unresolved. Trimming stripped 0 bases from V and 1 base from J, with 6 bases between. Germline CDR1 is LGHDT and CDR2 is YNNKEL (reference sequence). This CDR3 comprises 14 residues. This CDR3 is CASSQDKSNTEAFF. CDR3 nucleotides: TGTGCCAGCAGCCAAGATAAATCGAACACTGAAGCTTTCTTT.

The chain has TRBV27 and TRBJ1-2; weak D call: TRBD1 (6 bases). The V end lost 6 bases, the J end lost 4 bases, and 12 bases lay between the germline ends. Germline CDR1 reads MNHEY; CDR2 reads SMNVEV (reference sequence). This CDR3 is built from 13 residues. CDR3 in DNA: TGTGCCAGCAGGACAGGCTCGGGCTATGGCTACACCTTC. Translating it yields CASRTGSGYGYTF.

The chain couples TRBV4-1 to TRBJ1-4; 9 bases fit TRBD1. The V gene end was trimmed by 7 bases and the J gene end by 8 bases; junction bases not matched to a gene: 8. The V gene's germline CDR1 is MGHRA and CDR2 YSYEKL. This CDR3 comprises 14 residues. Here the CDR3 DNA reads TGCGCCAGCAACCCCGACAGGGGGGGAGAAAAACTGTTTTTT. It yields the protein CASNPDRGGEKLFF.

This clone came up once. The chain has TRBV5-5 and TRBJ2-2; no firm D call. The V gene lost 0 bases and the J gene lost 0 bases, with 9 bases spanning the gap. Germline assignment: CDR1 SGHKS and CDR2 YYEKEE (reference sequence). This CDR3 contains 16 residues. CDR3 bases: TGTGCCAGCAGCTTGGTTGTCAGATCGAACACCGGGGAGCTGTTTTTT. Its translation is CASSLVVRSNTGELFF.

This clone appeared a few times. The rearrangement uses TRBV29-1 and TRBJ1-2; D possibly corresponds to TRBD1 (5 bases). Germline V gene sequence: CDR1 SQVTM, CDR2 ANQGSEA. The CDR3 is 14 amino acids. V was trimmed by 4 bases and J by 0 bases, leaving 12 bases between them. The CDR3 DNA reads TGCAGCGTTGTCCCGACAGCCTCTAACTATGGCTACACCTTC. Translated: CSVVPTASNYGYTF.

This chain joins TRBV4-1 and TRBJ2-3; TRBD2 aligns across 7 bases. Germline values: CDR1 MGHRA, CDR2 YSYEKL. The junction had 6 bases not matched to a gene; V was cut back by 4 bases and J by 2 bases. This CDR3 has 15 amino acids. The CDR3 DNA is TGCGCCAGCAGCCTCCGTGGGGGGGACACAGATACGCAGTATTTT. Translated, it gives CASSLRGGDTDTQYF.

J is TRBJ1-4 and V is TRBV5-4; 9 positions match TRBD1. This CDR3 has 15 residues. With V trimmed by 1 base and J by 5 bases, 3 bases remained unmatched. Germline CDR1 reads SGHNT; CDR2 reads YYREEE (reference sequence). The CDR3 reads CASSLRTGENEKLFF. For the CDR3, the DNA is TGTGCCAGCAGCTTGCGGACAGGGGAGAATGAAAAACTGTTTTTT. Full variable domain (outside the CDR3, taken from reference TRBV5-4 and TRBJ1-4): ETGVTQSPTHLIKTRGQQVTLRCSSQSGHNTVSWYQQALGQGPQFIFQYYREEENGRGNFPPRFSGLQFPNYSSELNVNALELDDSALYLCASSLRTGENEKLFFGSGTQLSVL.

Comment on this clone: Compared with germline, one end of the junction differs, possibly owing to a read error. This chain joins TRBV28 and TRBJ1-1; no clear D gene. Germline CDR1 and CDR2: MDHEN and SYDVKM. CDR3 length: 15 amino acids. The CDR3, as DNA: TGTGCCAGCAGTCCAACCCGAGGTGTGAATACTGAAGCTTTCTTT. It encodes CASSPTRGVNTEAFF.

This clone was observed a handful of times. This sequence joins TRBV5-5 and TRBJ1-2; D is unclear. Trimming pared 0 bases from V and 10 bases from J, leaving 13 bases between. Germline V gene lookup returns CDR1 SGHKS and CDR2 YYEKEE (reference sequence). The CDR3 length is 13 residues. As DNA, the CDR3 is TGTGCCAGCAGCTTGGGTAGGCGGGAGCCCTACACCTTC. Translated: CASSLGRREPYTF.

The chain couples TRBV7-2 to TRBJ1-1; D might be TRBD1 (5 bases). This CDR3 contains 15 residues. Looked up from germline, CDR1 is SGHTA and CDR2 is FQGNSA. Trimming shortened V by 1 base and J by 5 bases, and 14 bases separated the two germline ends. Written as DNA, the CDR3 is TGTGCCAGCAGCTTAGGAGCGGGACGGGGGACTGAAGCTTTCTTT. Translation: CASSLGAGRGTEAFF.

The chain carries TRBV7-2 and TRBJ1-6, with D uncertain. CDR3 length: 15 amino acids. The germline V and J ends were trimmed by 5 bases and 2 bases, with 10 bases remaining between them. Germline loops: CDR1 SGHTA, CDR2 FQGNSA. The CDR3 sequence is CASSPEGPYNSPLHF. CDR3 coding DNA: TGTGCCAGCAGCCCCGAGGGCCCCTATAATTCACCCCTCCACTTT.

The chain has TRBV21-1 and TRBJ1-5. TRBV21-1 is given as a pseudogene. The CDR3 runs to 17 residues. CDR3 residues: CASSSFGGGFLLQPQHF. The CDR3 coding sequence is TGTGCCAGCAGCTCCTTTGGGGGGGGTTTCCTTCTTCAGCCCCAGCATTTT.

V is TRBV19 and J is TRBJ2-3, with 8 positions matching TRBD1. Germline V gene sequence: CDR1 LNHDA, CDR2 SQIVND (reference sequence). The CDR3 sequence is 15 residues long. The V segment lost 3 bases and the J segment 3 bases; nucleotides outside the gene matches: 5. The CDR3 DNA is TGTGCCAGTAGTATGCTTGGACAGGGTACAGATACGCAGTATTTT. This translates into CASSMLGQGTDTQYF.

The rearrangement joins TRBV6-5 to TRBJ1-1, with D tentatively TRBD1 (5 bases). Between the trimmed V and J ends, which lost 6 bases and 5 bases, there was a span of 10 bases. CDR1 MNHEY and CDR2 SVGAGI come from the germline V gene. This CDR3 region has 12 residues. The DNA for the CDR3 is TGTGCCAGCAGCCAGGGATTTACTGAAGCTTTCTTT. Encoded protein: CASSQGFTEAFF.

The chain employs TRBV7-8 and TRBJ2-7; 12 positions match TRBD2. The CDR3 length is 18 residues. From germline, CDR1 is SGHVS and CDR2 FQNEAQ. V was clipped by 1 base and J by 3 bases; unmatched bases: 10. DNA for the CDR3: TGTGCCAGCAGCTTAGGGCGGAGCAGGACTAGCGGGATCTACGAGCAGTACTTC. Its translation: CASSLGRSRTSGIYEQYF.

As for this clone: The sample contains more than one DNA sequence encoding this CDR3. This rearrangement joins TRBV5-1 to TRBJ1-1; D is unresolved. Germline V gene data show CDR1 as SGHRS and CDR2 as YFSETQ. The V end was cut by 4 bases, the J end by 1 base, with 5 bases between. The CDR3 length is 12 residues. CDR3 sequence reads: CASSGANTEAFF. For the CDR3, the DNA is TGCGCCAGCAGCGGAGCGAACACTGAAGCTTTCTTT.